The source of this T cell receptor (beta chain) is a study of regulatory T cells in long-lasting Graves disease (dated by TCRdb to the early 2020s). Notes on the research overall: In the newly diagnosed Graves' disease group, patients had been taking antithyroid drugs for less than 3 months. A total of about 35 samples underwent TCR sequencing, from about 13 patients with persistent Graves' disease and 20 patients with newly diagnosed Graves' disease. Patients with persistent Graves' disease were compared with patients with newly diagnosed Graves' disease using TCR sequencing and RNA sequencing of peripheral blood. The study was registered as a clinical trial and conducted in China. What the work shows at the level of the full study, not this receptor alone: More public clonotypes were shared among persistent patients (under 3,000) than among newly diagnosed patients (966). Sequencing and analysis were limited to the TCR beta chain. TRBV28, TRBJ1-2 and TRBJ2-5 were preferentially used in persistent disease, while TRBV20-1 and TRBJ2-1 were favored in newly diagnosed disease. Lower TCR Shannon entropy and fewer highly expanded clones were observed in persistent Graves' disease patients than in newly diagnosed patients, which suggested clonal expansion. The authors noted that the small sample size was a limitation that may lower accuracy. Only peripheral blood was studied, because thyroid tissue, the primary lesion, was inaccessible.

The time point label here, explained by the study, means: newly diagnosed GD, antithyroid drugs for less than 3 months. For both TCR sequencing and RNA sequencing, RNA was extracted from PBMCs in TRIzol. The diagnosis of Graves' disease followed American Thyroid Association guidelines. Patients for the study were recruited at an endocrinology department in Xi'an, China. Each patient gave roughly 10 milliliters of peripheral blood, collected in an EDTA anticoagulant tube. Ficoll Paque Plus density gradient separation was used to isolate PBMCs, and no further T cell sorting was done. An Agilent 2100 Bioanalyzer and agarose gel were used to assess RNA quality, and a NanoDrop 2000 was used to measure RNA concentration. Library preparation employed multiplex PCR. Sequencing relied on an Illumina HiSeq 4000. iRepertoire HTBI primers and Arm-PCR amplification of CDR3 regions were used to construct TCR beta libraries. Before sequencing, the PCR products underwent gel purification. From the authors' description of their analysis: Across samples, 62 TRBV and 12 to 15 TRBJ segments were identified and used for gene usage analysis of CDR3 amino acid clonotypes. COPE and FqMerger were used to merge filtered high-quality paired reads into contigs. BLAST was used to align contigs to IMGT TRBV, TRBD and TRBJ reference genes, and CDR3 was defined according to IMGT. Any clonotype with a frequency above 0.1% was counted as a highly expanded clone. Shannon entropy was used to measure repertoire diversity, and the Gini coefficient was used to measure V-J evenness. Clonotypes shared by more than one individual were considered public. Using fastp trimming at Q25 and MiXCR clonotype assembly, TCRdb reanalyzed the public sequencing data and kept in-frame beta chains. All rows with the same CDR3 protein become a single entry with the most common DNA and genes. Clone size and V and J calls follow TCRdb, not the original study. The sample table records roughly 500,000 distinct CDR3 sequences; around an eighth of these occur just once. The ten largest clones add up to 8% to 10% of the sample.

CDR1 and CDR2 are drawn from the germline V gene: SGDLS, YYNGEE. V loses 2 bases at its end and J loses 4 bases; junction bases beyond the gene matches: 2. Taken from cysteine to phenylalanine, the CDR3 has 15 residues. The read is trimmed to its CDR3 DNA, 45 bases read in frame from base 1. This clonotype has a count of ten or more. Its antigen is unknown. No per-base quality is available; no much larger clone lies one base away. These same data were also listed under a study on T cells in Graves' hyperthyroidism and ophthalmopathy. The other study reports the following: Stable Graves' hyperthyroidism was defined as no progression to ophthalmopathy during 18 months of follow-up. Hyperthyroidism patients were aged 18 to 65 years and newly diagnosed, with disease duration of less than 2 months. Exclusion was applied to patients with uncontrolled infections, other autoimmune diseases, pregnancy or lactation. Diagnoses relied on clinical symptoms, serum thyroxine and TRAb, thyroid ultrasound and orbital computed tomography. For the first round of RT-PCR on the TCR CDR3, the HTBI primer set was used together with the Qiagen OneStep RT-PCR kit. Most expanded thyroid clonotypes (frequency above 0.001) were also found in blood, which suggests that blood repertoires may mirror thyroid immune responses. A model built on a 13 V-J signature distinguished ophthalmopathy from stable hyperthyroidism, reaching around 87% sensitivity and about 81% specificity in cross-validation and 80%/75% in testing. In validation, the model predicted progression to ophthalmopathy a median of roughly six months before onset, with about 67% sensitivity and roughly 77% specificity. To identify distinguishing TCR V-J signatures, a discovery cohort of 100 or so patients was used, comprising under 45 with Graves' ophthalmopathy and 57 with stable Graves' hyperthyroidism. Prospective prediction of ophthalmopathy was tested in an independent validation cohort consisting of 18 hyperthyroidism patients and more than 15 patients who later progressed to ophthalmopathy. The 100 or so discovery patients were randomly split 7:3 into training and test sets. In more than five Graves' hyperthyroidism patients, the study also compared T-cell repertoires from thyroid tissue with T-cell repertoires from blood. Once sampling was done, hyperthyroidism patients were given methimazole at a starting dose of 30 mg daily, whereas ophthalmopathy patients were given high-dose intravenous methylprednisolone. Libraries were constructed in a second round of multiplex PCR, after which size selection and purification were performed. Libraries were sequenced paired-end with 100 bp reads on an Illumina HiSeq2000. SOAPnuke was used to process the raw data, removing reads that contained adapters or uncalled bases, had a mean Phred below 15, or lacked an exact match to the constant primer or identifier. COPE v1.2.5 was used to merge the high-quality paired reads, and each unique nucleotide sequence was defined as a clonotype. Clonotypes were aligned to IMGT TRBV, TRBD and TRBJ reference segments using MiTCR v1.1. The analysis included only V-J combinations with a frequency above 0.0001, which together covered more than 99% of the repertoires. A TCS score was defined as the ratio of F50 (clonal expansion) to E x V (chaos), with BLOSUM62-based TCRdist applied between CDR3 peptides within each V-J. Welch's t-statistics and random forest reduced fewer than 600 V-J features to roughly 13, which were used in a naive Bayes classifier (R e1071). No statistical method was used to set the sample size in advance, and investigators knew the group allocation. The paper describes TCR Vbeta CDR3 sequencing of some 130 peripheral blood samples, made up of roughly 40 ophthalmopathy patients, more than 70 hyperthyroidism patients and roughly 17 progressor patients.

This specimen was peripheral blood mononuclear cells (PBMCs), taken at new diagnosis, from a patient treated with antithyroid drugs. Recombination connected TRBV9 to TRBJ2-1, with 11 bases aligning to TRBD2. The sequence was obtained from a man younger than 45 with Graves disease. Donor details come from another sample of the same person, matched by shared clones. DNA sequence: TGTGCCAGCAGCGTGGGACTAGCGGCGTACAATGAGCAGTTCTTC. This encodes CASSVGLAAYNEQFF.